This TCR beta chain was recorded in a study of T cell responses to AZD1222 COVID-19 vaccine. Concerning this clone: Antigen specificity is unknown.

There are 17 residues in the CDR3. CDR1 and CDR2 (germline): KGHDR, SFDVKD. Trimming pared 0 bases from V and 4 bases from J, leaving 18 bases between. Overall study results and limits: Sampled repertoires all dated from after the peak T cell response. Across the whole spike, CD4 TCRs peaked at regions 160-218 and 743-854.

Profiled with immunoSEQ multiplex PCR; TCRdb holds only in-frame clones, not every one. Here the sample spans roughly 120,000 clones, around 85% being singletons. The rearrangement joins TRBV24-1 to TRBJ2-7; D call uncertain. This TCR was recovered from an adult in good health. This specimen consisted of peripheral blood, obtained on day 0 of AZD1222 vaccination. In DNA, the CDR3 is TGTGCCACCAGTGATTTGCGGTATGGGGAAAGGCAATACGAGCAGTACTTC. This gives the protein CATSDLRYGERQYEQYF.